This is a list of T cell receptor beta chains from one sample in a study of tumor-infiltrating lymphocytes in oesophageal squamous cell carcinoma. TCRdb re-analysed the PCR reads in MiXCR, keeping a single row per CDR3 protein. Of about 11,000 distinct CDR3 sequences in the sample, around 56% are singletons; the top ten hold about a third. Sequencing input: esophageal tumor tissue. The receptors stem from a male donor with esophageal squamous cell carcinoma. The CDR3 runs from the conserved cysteine through the conserved F or W. The order of the fields is clone size, D gene, J gene, V gene, CDR3 DNA, CDR3 protein. The D gene is left open where the match is weak. Clone size is stated in some rows and not others, as once, few, many or a class when expanded.

clone size: many; D gene: -; J gene: TRBJ1-2; V gene: TRBV28; CDR3 DNA: TGTGCCAGCAGTTTAGGTGGCCAGGATTTCAACTATGGCTACACCTTC; CDR3 protein: CASSLGGQDFNYGYTF
clone size: medium-sized; D gene: -; J gene: TRBJ2-5; V gene: TRBV12-3/TRBV12-4; CDR3 DNA: TGTGCCAGCAGTTTAGGGGGGTGGGAGACCCAGTACTTC; CDR3 protein: CASSLGGWETQYF
clone size: -; D gene: TRBD2; J gene: TRBJ2-2; V gene: TRBV28; CDR3 DNA: TGTGCCAGCAGTATTAGCGGGAGGGAGCTGTTTTTT; CDR3 protein: CASSISGRELFF
clone size: once; D gene: TRBD2; J gene: TRBJ2-3; V gene: TRBV12-3/TRBV12-4; CDR3 DNA: TGTGCCAGCAGTTTGCGGGGGGCGAACACCGGGGAGCTGTATTTT; CDR3 protein: CASSLRGANTGELYF
clone size: -; D gene: -; J gene: TRBJ2-7; V gene: TRBV7-2; CDR3 DNA: TGTGCCAGCAGCTTAGGTAACAGAGCTTACGAGCAGTACTTC; CDR3 protein: CASSLGNRAYEQYF
clone size: medium-sized; D gene: -; J gene: TRBJ2-5; V gene: TRBV28; CDR3 DNA: TGTGCCAGCAGCACGGACAGCCCGGGAACCCAGTACTTC; CDR3 protein: CASSTDSPGTQYF
clone size: -; D gene: -; J gene: TRBJ2-5; V gene: TRBV6-1; CDR3 DNA: TGTGCCAGCAGTTTGGAAGGAGAGACCCAGTACTTC; CDR3 protein: CASSLEGETQYF
clone size: many; D gene: TRBD1; J gene: TRBJ2-7; V gene: TRBV10-3; CDR3 DNA: TGTGCCATCAGTGAGGCGGCAGGGGGCATTTACGAGCAGTACTTC; CDR3 protein: CAISEAAGGIYEQYF
clone size: -; D gene: TRBD2; J gene: TRBJ2-3; V gene: TRBV7-4; CDR3 DNA: TGTGCCAGCAGCTTAGCTCGGGAGGGCGTACCTAGCACAGATACGCAGTATTTT; CDR3 protein: CASSLAREGVPSTDTQYF
clone size: -; D gene: -; J gene: TRBJ2-5; V gene: TRBV7-2; CDR3 DNA: TGTGCCAGCAGCCCCCACCACCAAGAGACCCAGTACTTC; CDR3 protein: CASSPHHQETQYF
clone size: -; D gene: TRBD2; J gene: TRBJ2-7; V gene: TRBV7-8; CDR3 DNA: TGTGCCAGCAGCTTTCGAGCGGGGCGGGGACGCTCCTACGAGCAGTACTTC; CDR3 protein: CASSFRAGRGRSYEQYF
clone size: -; D gene: -; J gene: TRBJ1-2; V gene: TRBV6-6; CDR3 DNA: TGTGCCAGCCAAAGAGGACAGTCCAACTATGGCTACACCTTC; CDR3 protein: CASQRGQSNYGYTF
clone size: -; D gene: TRBD2; J gene: TRBJ2-3; V gene: TRBV7-3; CDR3 DNA: TGTGCCAGCAGCCCTGGGGCTAGCGGGGGAACGCAGTATTTT; CDR3 protein: CASSPGASGGTQYF
clone size: -; D gene: -; J gene: TRBJ2-1; V gene: TRBV7-2; CDR3 DNA: TGTGCCAGCAGCTTATTGGGACTCTACAATGAGCAGTTCTTC; CDR3 protein: CASSLLGLYNEQFF
clone size: -; D gene: TRBD1; J gene: TRBJ2-1; V gene: TRBV6-1; CDR3 DNA: TGTGCCAGCAGACCGACAGGGTTGTTTAATGAGCAGTTCTTC; CDR3 protein: CASRPTGLFNEQFF